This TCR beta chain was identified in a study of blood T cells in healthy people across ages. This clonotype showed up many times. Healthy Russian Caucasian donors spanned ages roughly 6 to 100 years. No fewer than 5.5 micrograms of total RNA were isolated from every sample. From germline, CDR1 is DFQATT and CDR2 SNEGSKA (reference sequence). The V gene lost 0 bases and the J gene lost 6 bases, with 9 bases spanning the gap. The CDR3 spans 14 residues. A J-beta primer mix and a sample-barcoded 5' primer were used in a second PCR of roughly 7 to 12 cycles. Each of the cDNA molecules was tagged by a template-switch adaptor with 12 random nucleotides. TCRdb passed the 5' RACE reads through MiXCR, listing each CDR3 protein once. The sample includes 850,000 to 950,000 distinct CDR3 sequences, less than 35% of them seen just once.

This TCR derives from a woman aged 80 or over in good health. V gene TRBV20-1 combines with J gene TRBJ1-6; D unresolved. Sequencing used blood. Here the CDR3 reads CSARDGRINSPLHF. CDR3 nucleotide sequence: TGCAGTGCTAGAGACGGAAGGATTAATTCACCCCTCCACTTT.